This T cell receptor (beta chain) was observed in a study of spatial heterogeneity in lung cancer. Study-wide context: Across tumor regions, counts of TCR transcripts showed a strong correlation with a T cell module score derived from matched bulk RNA-seq.

This clonotype has a handful of counts. No antigen is known for it. Study-wide findings and caveats: The authors estimated that approximately 7% of tumor T cells were covered for alpha chains and 13% to 15% for beta chains. Within tumors, counts of expanded alpha and beta TCRs tracked tumor mutation counts.

This CDR3 contains 13 residues. The J segment lost 7 bases and the V segment lost 2 bases, leaving 1 base of the junction unmatched. The time point: sample taken at primary tumor resection. A total of more than 65 untreated early-stage non-small cell lung cancer patients served as donors. TCRdb processed the 5' RACE reads anew with MiXCR; each CDR3 protein has one entry. The data contain fewer than 20,000 distinct CDR3 sequences, 5% to 7% of them seen just once; the ten biggest clones take up around a tenth. The V call is TRBV12-3 or TRBV12-4, the J call TRBJ1-5, with TRBD1 identical over 8 bases. The sequencing used lung tumor tissue, collected at surgery. This sequence was found in a female donor with early-stage non-small cell lung cancer. The CDR3 DNA reads as TGTGCCAGCAGTTTAACAGGGGGGCAGCCCCAGCATTTT. Its translation is CASSLTGGQPQHF.